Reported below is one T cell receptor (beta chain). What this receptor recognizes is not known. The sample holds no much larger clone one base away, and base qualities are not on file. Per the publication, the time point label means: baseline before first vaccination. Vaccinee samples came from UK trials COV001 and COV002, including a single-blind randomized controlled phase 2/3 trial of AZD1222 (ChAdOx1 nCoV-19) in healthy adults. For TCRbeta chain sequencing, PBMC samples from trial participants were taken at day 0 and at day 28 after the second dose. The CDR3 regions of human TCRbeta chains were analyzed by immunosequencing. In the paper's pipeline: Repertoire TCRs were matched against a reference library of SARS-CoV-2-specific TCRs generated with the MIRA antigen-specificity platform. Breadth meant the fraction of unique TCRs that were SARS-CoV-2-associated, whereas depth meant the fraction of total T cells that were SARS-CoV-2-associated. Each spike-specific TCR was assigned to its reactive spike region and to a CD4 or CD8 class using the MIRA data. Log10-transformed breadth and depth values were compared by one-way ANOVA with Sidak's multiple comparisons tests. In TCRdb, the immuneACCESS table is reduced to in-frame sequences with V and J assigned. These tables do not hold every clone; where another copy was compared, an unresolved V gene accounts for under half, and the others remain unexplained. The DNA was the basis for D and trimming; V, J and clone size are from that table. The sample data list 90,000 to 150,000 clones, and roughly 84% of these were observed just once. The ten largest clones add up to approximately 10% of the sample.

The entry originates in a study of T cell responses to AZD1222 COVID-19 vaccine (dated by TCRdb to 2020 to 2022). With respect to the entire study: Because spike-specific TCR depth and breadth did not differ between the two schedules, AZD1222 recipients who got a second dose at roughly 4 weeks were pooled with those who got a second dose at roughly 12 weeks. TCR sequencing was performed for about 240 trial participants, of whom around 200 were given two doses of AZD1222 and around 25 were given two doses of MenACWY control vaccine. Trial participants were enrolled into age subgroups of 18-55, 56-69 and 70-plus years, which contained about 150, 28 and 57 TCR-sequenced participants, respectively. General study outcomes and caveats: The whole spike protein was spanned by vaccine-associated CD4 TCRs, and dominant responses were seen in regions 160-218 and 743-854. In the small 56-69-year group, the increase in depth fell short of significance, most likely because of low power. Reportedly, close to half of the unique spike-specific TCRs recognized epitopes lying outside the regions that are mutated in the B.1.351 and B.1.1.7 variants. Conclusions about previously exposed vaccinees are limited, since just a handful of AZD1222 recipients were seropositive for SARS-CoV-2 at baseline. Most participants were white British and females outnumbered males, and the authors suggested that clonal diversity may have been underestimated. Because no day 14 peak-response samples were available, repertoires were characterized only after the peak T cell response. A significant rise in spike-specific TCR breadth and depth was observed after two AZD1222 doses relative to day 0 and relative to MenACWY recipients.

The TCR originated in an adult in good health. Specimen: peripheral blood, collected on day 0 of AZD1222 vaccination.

Here the CDR3 is given as CASSIVSGLGYGYTF. At the DNA level, the sequence is TGTGCCAGTAGTATAGTTTCGGGGTTGGGCTATGGCTACACCTTC. This sequence uses TRBV19 and TRBJ1-2, with the D gene uncertain. V gives up 1 base and J gives up 4 bases, and the segment between their germline ends measures 13 bases. The CDR3 covers 15 residues, taking in both the cysteine and the phenylalanine. The entry retains the CDR3 DNA only, 45 bases that are in frame from base 1. The germline V gene (reference sequence) provides CDR1 LNHDA and CDR2 SQIVND.